A single sample gave rise to the 5 T cell receptor beta chains below, sequenced in a study of blood T cell repertoires in COVID-19 (TCRdb year 2020). The library was obtained by the immunoSEQ multiplex PCR assay. Held by TCRdb, this immuneACCESS table contains in-frame sequences only and omits some clones. Under half of the omission traces to an unresolved V gene where checked; the cause of the rest is unknown. The sample includes about 190,000 clones, with about nine tenths observed a single time. The ten largest clones represent around 7% of the sample. The sample taken for sequencing was peripheral blood. The origin of the receptors is a man aged 35 to 55 with acute or convalescent COVID-19.

The chain couples TRBV2 to TRBJ1-1; possibly TRBD1 for D (5 bases). The CDR3 totals 14 residues. V dropped 6 bases and J dropped 4 bases, with 15 bases sitting between them. Germline V CDR1 and CDR2: SNHLY, FYNNEI. CDR3 bases: TGTGCCAGCAGCACCCCTGGGGGGTCCACTGAAGCTTTCTTT. Translating it yields CASSTPGGSTEAFF.

The chain couples TRBV5-1 to TRBJ2-1; 8 nucleotides line up with TRBD1. With V trimmed by 4 bases and J by 5 bases, 2 bases remained unmatched. The CDR3 runs 13 residues. Germline V CDR1 and CDR2: SGHRS, YFSETQ. CDR3 coding DNA: TGCGCCAGCAGCAGGGACAGGAACAATGAGCAGTTCTTC. Amino acids: CASSRDRNNEQFF.

The chain uses TRBV7-9 and TRBJ1-5, with a possible D match to TRBD1 (6 bases). The CDR3 totals 14 residues. Germline values: CDR1 SEHNR, CDR2 FQNEAQ (reference sequence). Trimming removed 5 bases at V and 6 bases at J, with 14 bases between. CDR3 nucleotides: TGTGCCAGCAGCACACAGGGATTAGGTCAGCCCCAGCATTTT. Its translation is CASSTQGLGQPQHF.

This chain connects TRBV30 to TRBJ1-1, with D hard to call. The germline gives CDR1 GTSNPN, CDR2 SVGIG (reference sequence). V was cut by 8 bases and J by 4 bases, with 14 bases left in between. The CDR3 sequence is 12 residues long. CDR3 sequence (DNA): TGTGCCGGAATGGAGGGCGGCACTGAAGCTTTCTTT. The encoded protein is CAGMEGGTEAFF.

The chain carries TRBV7-3 and TRBJ1-6; 8 bases are shared with TRBD1. The CDR3 is 14 residues long. After removal of 5 bases from V and 10 bases from J, the junction contained 7 bases not matched to a gene. The germline V gene has CDR1 SGHTA and CDR2 FQGTGA. The CDR3 nucleotides are TGTGCCAGCAGCCCGGGACAGGAAGAGTCACCCCTCCACTTT. Translation: CASSPGQEESPLHF.